Below are 25 T cell receptor beta chains sequenced from a single sample in a study of early T cells in non-severe SARS-CoV-2 infection (dated by TCRdb to the early 2020s). Receptors were amplified or captured by 5' RACE. The sample was run on a NextSeq 500. Using fastp at Q25 and MiXCR, TCRdb reprocessed the public reads and kept productive beta chains. Each CDR3 protein appears once, grouped with its most common genes and DNA. This sample has about 110,000 distinct CDR3 sequences in its table, and over 10% of those were observed once. The ten most abundant clones make up 3% to 3.5% of the sample. Material: whole blood. The receptors here all came from an adult who was a healthcare worker with PCR-confirmed SARS-CoV-2 infection or an uninfected control (not recorded which).

In this sample, this clonotype turned up a few times. This chain connects TRBV29-1 to TRBJ2-7, with TRBD2 as a possible D gene (5 bases). Germline V gene data show CDR1 as SQVTM and CDR2 as ANQGSEA. The CDR3 loop spans 11 amino acids. V was clipped by 7 bases and J by 8 bases, with 15 bases between them. In nucleotides, the CDR3 is TGCAGCGGAGTCCGGGGTCCAAAGCAGTACTTC. This gives the protein CSGVRGPKQYF.

The chain carries TRBV7-9 and TRBJ2-1; 9 bases align to TRBD2. V shed 5 bases and J 7 bases; nucleotides not matched to a gene: 12. Germline CDR1 SEHNR, CDR2 FQNEAQ (reference sequence). This CDR3 is built from 16 residues. CDR3 bases: TGTGCCAGCAGCCCCCCAGATCTAGCGGGAAGAAATGAGCAGTTCTTC. Its protein product is CASSPPDLAGRNEQFF.

Ten or more counts support this clonotype. The chain uses TRBV3-1 and TRBJ2-1, with 10 bases matching TRBD2. This CDR3 has 17 amino acids. J gave up 7 bases and V 4 bases, and 13 bases lay outside the gene matches. Germline CDR1 and CDR2: LGHDT and YNNKEL (reference sequence). This CDR3 is CASSLSGSGGAYNEQFF. In DNA, the CDR3 is TGTGCCAGCAGCCTCAGTGGAAGCGGGGGGGCGTATAATGAGCAGTTCTTC.

This clonotype has a handful of counts. Here the CDR3 reads CASRSRGTIYF. The CDR3 DNA reads TGTGCCAGCAGGTCCCGAGGCACCATATATTTT. The chain combines TRBV28 with TRBJ1-3; D is undetermined. Germline V gene data show CDR1 as MDHEN and CDR2 as SYDVKM. The CDR3 totals 11 residues. V lost 6 bases and J 9 bases, leaving 9 bases between the germline ends.

This clonotype turned up a few times. V and J are TRBV10-3 and TRBJ1-1, with 9 bases identical to TRBD1. The CDR3 consists of 14 residues. The V gene's germline CDR1 is ENHRY and CDR2 SYGVKD. V dropped 2 bases and J dropped 8; count of bases not matched to a gene: 6. The chain's CDR3 is CAISETGGRAEAFF. The CDR3, as DNA: TGTGCCATCAGTGAGACAGGGGGCCGGGCGGAAGCTTTCTTT.

The CDR3 protein is CSHGREGYTF. The CDR3 nucleotides are TGCAGCCATGGACGGGAAGGCTACACCTTC. The chain is built from TRBV29-1 and TRBJ1-2; D is unclear. This CDR3 is 10 amino acids long. V was cut by 8 bases and J by 8 bases, with 12 bases left in between. CDR1 and CDR2 (germline): SQVTM, ANQGSEA.

This chain connects TRBV9 to TRBJ2-1; 7 bases fit TRBD2. Germline CDR1 reads SGDLS; CDR2 reads YYNGEE. The CDR3 covers 12 residues. V gave up 7 bases and J gave up 3 bases; unmatched junction bases: 1. CDR3 sequence reads: CASGEGYNEQFF. The CDR3 DNA follows: TGTGCCAGCGGGGAGGGCTACAATGAGCAGTTCTTC.

This clonotype was observed a few times. The rearrangement uses TRBV5-1 and TRBJ1-4, with D possibly being TRBD1 (5 bases). With 4 bases removed from V and 0 bases from J, the gap between germline ends came to 16 bases. The V gene's germline CDR1 is SGHRS and CDR2 YFSETQ. The CDR3 is 17 residues long. CDR3 residues: CASSPSGPTATNEKLFF. Written as DNA, the CDR3 is TGCGCCAGCAGCCCGTCGGGGCCTACTGCAACTAATGAAAAACTGTTTTTT. The full variable domain, completed using reference TRBV5-1 and TRBJ1-4, is KAGVTQTPRYLIKTRGQQVTLSCSPISGHRSVSWYQQTPGQGLQFLFEYFSETQRNKGNFPGRFSGRQFSNSRSEMNVSTLELGDSALYLCASSPSGPTATNEKLFFGSGTQLSVL.

This clonotype was counted at least ten times. V gene TRBV18 combines with J gene TRBJ1-1; D is ambiguous. The CDR3 runs to 14 residues. CDR1 is KGHSH, CDR2 LQKENI, per germline. Deletions cut 6 bases from V and 0 bases from J, with 11 bases between. In nucleotides, the CDR3 is TGTGCCAGCTCCCCCCCACAGCTGAACACTGAAGCTTTCTTT. This encodes CASSPPQLNTEAFF.

The J gene is TRBJ1-2, the V gene TRBV30, with D possibly matching TRBD1 (6 bases). CDR1 is GTSNPN, CDR2 SVGIG, per germline (reference sequence). The V end was cut by 0 bases, the J end by 9 bases, with 14 bases between. This CDR3 region has 13 residues. CDR3 loop: CAWSVEGGYSYTF. Here the CDR3 DNA reads TGTGCCTGGAGTGTAGAAGGGGGGTATAGCTACACCTTC.

This clonotype was counted ten times or more. The chain joins TRBV11-2 to TRBJ1-1; D is undetermined. In germline, CDR1 is SGHAT, CDR2 FQNNGV. CDR3 size: 14 residues. With 5 bases removed from V and 4 bases from J, the gap between germline ends came to 14 bases. The CDR3 region has the DNA TGTGCCAGCAGCATCACTCTCTACGGCACTGAAGCTTTCTTT. Protein sequence: CASSITLYGTEAFF.

This chain connects TRBV7-3 to TRBJ2-7; D gene uncertain. V was pared by 5 bases and J by 0 bases, with 8 bases between. The CDR3 consists of 13 residues. Germline CDR1 is SGHTA and CDR2 is FQGTGA. The CDR3 coding sequence is TGTGCCAGCAGCCCCGGTCCCTCCTACGAGCAGTACTTC. It encodes CASSPGPSYEQYF.

The chain carries TRBV5-6 and TRBJ2-3; D gene uncertain. This CDR3 comprises 13 residues. In germline, CDR1 is SGHDT, CDR2 YYEEEE. Trimming took off 5 bases at V and 10 bases at J, with 17 bases between the two ends. CDR3 sequence reads: CASSSRSGWAQYF. DNA for the CDR3: TGTGCCAGCAGTTCCCGATCTGGTTGGGCGCAGTATTTT.

This clonotype was seen repeatedly, ten times or more. The chain employs TRBV11-2 and TRBJ2-7; D remains ambiguous. The V end was cut by 0 bases, the J end by 3 bases, with 6 bases between. The CDR3 spans 13 residues. Germline CDR1 SGHAT, CDR2 FQNNGV. CDR3 loop: CASSLEPVYEQYF. The CDR3 DNA reads TGTGCCAGCAGCTTAGAGCCGGTCTACGAGCAGTACTTC.

This clonotype was detected a few times. This chain links TRBV5-1 with TRBJ2-7; no definite D call. The CDR3 length is 11 residues. The V gene lost 1 base and the J gene lost 4 bases, with 3 bases spanning the gap. Per the germline V gene, CDR1 is SGHRS and CDR2 is YFSETQ. The CDR3 region is CASSLIYEQYF. CDR3 DNA: TGCGCCAGCAGCTTGATTTACGAGCAGTACTTC. The entire variable domain, with the rest obtained from reference TRBV5-1 and TRBJ2-7, is as follows: KAGVTQTPRYLIKTRGQQVTLSCSPISGHRSVSWYQQTPGQGLQFLFEYFSETQRNKGNFPGRFSGRQFSNSRSEMNVSTLELGDSALYLCASSLIYEQYFGPGTRLTVT.

This clonotype was observed at least ten times. The rearrangement uses TRBV5-1 and TRBJ2-7; 7 bases line up with TRBD1. Trimming cost V 3 bases and J 6 bases; bases outside gene matches: 12. Germline V gives CDR1 SGHRS, CDR2 YFSETQ. CDR3 size: 15 residues. DNA of the CDR3: TGCGCCAGCAGCTGGAGTGGACAGGAATACGCCGAGCAGTACTTC. Translating it yields CASSWSGQEYAEQYF.

This clonotype came up a few times. This chain links TRBV3-1 with TRBJ2-5; the match to TRBD2 covers 10 bases. V lost 4 bases, J lost 5 bases, and 10 bases stayed unmatched. Per germline, CDR1 LGHDT and CDR2 YNNKEL (reference sequence). The CDR3 runs to 16 residues. The CDR3: CASSPYLAGGQETQYF. The CDR3 region has the DNA TGTGCCAGCAGCCCCTACTTAGCGGGGGGCCAGGAGACCCAGTACTTC.

The chain recombines TRBV18 with TRBJ2-7, with 7 nucleotides matching TRBD1. Trimming took 0 bases from V and 6 from J; bases not matched to a gene: 11. CDR3 length: 16 amino acids. The germline gives CDR1 KGHSH, CDR2 LQKENI. CDR3 nucleotide sequence: TGTGCCAGCTCACCACCCCATAGAGGGGGCTCGGCCGAGCAGTACTTC. Protein product: CASSPPHRGGSAEQYF.

The chain recombines TRBV5-4 with TRBJ2-3, with 9 bases matching TRBD1. This CDR3 has 16 residues. Germline-derived CDR1 and CDR2 are SGHNT and YYREEE (reference sequence). Trimming at V came to 4 bases and at J to 4 bases, leaving 10 bases not matched to a gene. CDR3 sequence: CASSKTGGRSADTQYF. The DNA of the CDR3 is TGTGCCAGCAGCAAGACAGGGGGTCGATCAGCAGATACGCAGTATTTT.

This clonotype occurred a few times. V is TRBV5-1 and J is TRBJ2-5, with D possibly being TRBD2 (6 bases). The CDR3 loop spans 12 amino acids. Germline V gene data show CDR1 as SGHRS and CDR2 as YFSETQ. Trimming took 7 bases from V and 5 from J, leaving 12 bases between them. The CDR3 sequence: CASSAGGETQYF. The CDR3 DNA follows: TGCGCCAGCTCAGCTGGGGGGGAGACCCAGTACTTC.

This clonotype was counted many times. A junction boundary mismatches the germline segment, possibly from a read error. V and J are TRBV6-5 and TRBJ1-6; 7 nucleotides match TRBD1. This CDR3 has 17 amino acids. CDR1 is MNHEY, CDR2 SVGAGI, per germline. This chain's CDR3 is CASRYWTGSSYNSPLHF. Here the CDR3 DNA reads TGTGCCAGCAGATACTGGACAGGCAGCTCCTATAATTCACCCCTCCACTTT.

This clonotype was seen only a few times. The genes are TRBV27 and TRBJ2-3; D remains unclear. Trimming stripped 6 bases from V and 0 bases from J, with 16 bases between. This CDR3 spans 16 amino acids. CDR1 is MNHEY, CDR2 SMNVEV, per germline (reference sequence). CDR3: CASSRLLTASTDTQYF. The CDR3 DNA follows: TGTGCCAGCAGCCGTCTCTTGACTGCCAGCACAGATACGCAGTATTTT.

This clonotype was seen only a few times. The chain carries TRBV19 and TRBJ2-7, with D perhaps matching TRBD1 (6 bases). Between the trimmed V and J ends, which lost 4 bases and 0 bases, there was a span of 13 bases. The CDR3 loop spans 15 amino acids. Germline-derived CDR1 and CDR2 are LNHDA and SQIVND (reference sequence). CDR3 coding DNA: TGTGCCAGTAGTAGGGCCAGGGGTTCCTCCTACGAGCAGTACTTC. It translates to CASSRARGSSYEQYF.

The CDR3 coding sequence is TGTGCCAGCAGTTATGGAGCAGGGGGTGCTGATTCACCCCTCCACTTT. This codes for CASSYGAGGADSPLHF. The gene calls are TRBV6-5 and TRBJ1-6, with TRBD1 identical over 7 bases. J gave up 8 bases and V 3 bases, and 10 bases lay outside the gene matches. Germline CDR1 is MNHEY and CDR2 is SVGAGI. This CDR3 contains 16 residues.

In this sample, this clonotype turned up a few times. The V call is TRBV27, the J call TRBJ2-1, with 7 bases identical to TRBD2. V gave up 5 bases and J gave up 9 bases; unmatched junction bases: 13. The V gene's germline CDR1 is MNHEY and CDR2 SMNVEV (reference sequence). This CDR3 is 15 amino acids long. The CDR3: CASSLIGAGVGEQFF. The CDR3 DNA is TGTGCCAGCAGTCTCATCGGGGCGGGAGTGGGTGAGCAGTTCTTC.